The entry below gives a single T cell receptor (beta chain) sequence along with its context. This entry comes from a study of control samples from healthy donors and cancer patients. The repertoire was sequenced with immunoSEQ multiplex PCR; TCRdb's copy has only in-frame clones and lacks some. The table lists some 120,000 clones, 88% of them singletons, with 2.3% in the top ten. There are 13 residues in the CDR3. The J segment lost 8 bases and the V segment lost 4 bases, leaving 8 bases of the junction unmatched. Germline lookup yields CDR1 SGHRS and CDR2 YFSETQ. The specimen was blood. The V gene is TRBV5-1, the J gene TRBJ1-2; 7 bases fit TRBD1. The sequence was obtained from a woman aged 70-85 years in good health. Written as DNA, the CDR3 is TGCGCCAGCAGCGCCGACAGGGTTGGCGGCTACACCTTC. Translation gives CASSADRVGGYTF.